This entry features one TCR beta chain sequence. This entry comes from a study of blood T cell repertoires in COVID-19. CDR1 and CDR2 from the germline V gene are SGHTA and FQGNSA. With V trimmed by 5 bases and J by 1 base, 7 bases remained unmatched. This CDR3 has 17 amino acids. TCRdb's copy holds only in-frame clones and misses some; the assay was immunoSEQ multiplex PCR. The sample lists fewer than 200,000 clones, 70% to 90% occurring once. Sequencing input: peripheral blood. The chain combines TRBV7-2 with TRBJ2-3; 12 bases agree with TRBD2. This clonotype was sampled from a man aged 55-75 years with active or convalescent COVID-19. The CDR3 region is CASSRRRLAGGTDTQYF. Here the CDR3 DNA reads TGTGCCAGCAGCAGAAGAAGACTAGCGGGGGGCACAGATACGCAGTATTTT.